The 27 T cell receptor beta chains listed next were all sequenced from one sample in a study of radiotherapy plus CTLA-4 blockade in lung cancer (dated by TCRdb to the late 2010s). Library prep was done by the immunoSEQ multiplex PCR assay. The table was pulled from immuneACCESS by TCRdb, which kept in-frame rearrangements only. Such tables lose some clones; where checked, under half of the loss comes from unresolved V genes, and the rest has no known cause. This sample has approximately 69,000 clones in its table, and around 80% of those were observed once. The ten most abundant clones make up around 7.1% of the sample. This specimen consisted of peripheral blood, obtained from a patient treated with radiotherapy plus ipilimumab. All receptors derive from a human donor with non-small cell lung cancer who had a complete response to radiotherapy plus ipilimumab.

This chain joins TRBV6-5 and TRBJ1-3; D may be TRBD1 (5 bases). The CDR3 covers 15 residues. V lost 6 bases and J 0 bases, leaving 12 bases between the germline ends. From germline, CDR1 is MNHEY and CDR2 SVGAGI. CDR3 sequence (DNA): TGTGCCAGCAGGGTCGGGGGGAGCTCTGGAAACACCATATATTTT. Translated, it gives CASRVGGSSGNTIYF.

The rearrangement joins TRBV6-5 to TRBJ2-2, with 9 positions matching TRBD2. V lost 0 bases and J lost 5; bases outside the gene matches: 4. Germline loops: CDR1 MNHEY, CDR2 SVGAGI. The CDR3 spans 16 residues. As DNA, the CDR3 is TGTGCCAGCAGTTACTCGAACCTAGCGGGAACCGGGGAGCTGTTTTTT. Its protein product is CASSYSNLAGTGELFF.

This sequence joins TRBV9 and TRBJ2-2, with a possible D match to TRBD2 (5 bases). Germline assignment: CDR1 SGDLS and CDR2 YYNGEE. The CDR3 extends over 14 amino acids. V was cut by 0 bases and J by 4 bases, with 7 bases left in between. The CDR3 region has the DNA TGTGCCAGCAGCGTAGCTGGGAGCACCGGGGAGCTGTTTTTT. It translates to CASSVAGSTGELFF.

This clone was counted once. The chain combines TRBV9 with TRBJ2-3; maybe TRBD1 (6 bases). V lost 0 bases, J lost 4 bases, and 9 bases lay in between. This CDR3 contains 14 residues. Looked up from germline, CDR1 is SGDLS and CDR2 is YYNGEE. The CDR3, as DNA: TGTGCCAGCAGCGTAGACAGGGTGGCAGATACGCAGTATTTT. Its translation: CASSVDRVADTQYF.

The gene calls are TRBV5-1 and TRBJ1-1; D not resolved. From germline, CDR1 is SGHRS and CDR2 YFSETQ. This CDR3 is 15 amino acids long. V dropped 2 bases and J dropped 0 bases, with 11 bases sitting between them. The CDR3 here is CASSFGNVMNTEAFF. The CDR3 DNA sequence: TGCGCCAGCAGCTTTGGTAACGTGATGAACACTGAAGCTTTCTTT.

The V and J genes are TRBV11-2 and TRBJ2-7, with D possibly being TRBD2 (7 bases). The V end was cut by 0 bases, the J end by 3 bases, with 24 bases between. Germline V gene sequence: CDR1 SGHAT, CDR2 FQNNGV. The length of the CDR3 is 19 residues. CDR3 sequence (DNA): TGTGCCAGCAGCTTAGATCACTGGGGAGGGGGTGCTAGCAGCTACGAGCAGTACGTC. It is translated as CASSLDHWGGGASSYEQYV.

The chain recombines TRBV27 with TRBJ1-5; D may be TRBD1 (5 bases). This CDR3 region has 15 residues. V was pared by 1 base and J by 6 bases, with 13 bases between. Germline V gene lookup returns CDR1 MNHEY and CDR2 SMNVEV (reference sequence). DNA of the CDR3: TGTGCCAGCAGTTTATTCTCAGGGTTGGGTCAGCCCCAGCATTTT. Amino acids: CASSLFSGLGQPQHF.

This chain connects TRBV15 to TRBJ2-3; tentatively, D is TRBD1 (5 bases). This CDR3 comprises 15 residues. V lost 0 bases, J lost 11 bases, and 18 bases lay in between. The germline V gene has CDR1 LNHNV and CDR2 YYDKDF (reference sequence). The chain's CDR3 is CATSRDSQGSRLQYF. In DNA, the CDR3 is TGTGCCACCAGCAGAGATAGCCAGGGTTCTCGGCTGCAGTATTTT.

The chain has TRBV5-5 and TRBJ2-7, with D perhaps TRBD1 (6 bases). Germline CDR1 SGHKS, CDR2 YYEKEE (reference sequence). V was pared by 1 base and J by 0 bases, with 8 bases between. This CDR3 comprises 14 residues. This CDR3 is CASSLTGTSYEQYV. CDR3 nucleotides: TGTGCCAGCAGCTTGACAGGGACCTCCTACGAGCAGTACGTC.

The V and J genes are TRBV11-2 and TRBJ2-3, with TRBD2 matching over 10 bases. CDR1 is SGHAT, CDR2 FQNNGV, per germline. The CDR3 spans 16 residues. V was clipped by 5 bases and J by 2 bases; unmatched bases: 7. The DNA for the CDR3 is TGTGCCAGCAGCCCGAGGACTAGCGGACCCACAGATACGCAGTATTTT. Its translation is CASSPRTSGPTDTQYF. The full variable domain, in which reference TRBV11-2 and TRBJ2-3 provide the parts outside the CDR3, is EAGVAQSPRYKIIEKRQSVAFWCNPISGHATLYWYQQILGQGPKLLIQFQNNGVVDDSQLPKDRFSAERLKGVDSTLKIQPAKLEDSAVYLCASSPRTSGPTDTQYFGPGTRLTVL.

The J gene is TRBJ1-4, the V gene TRBV28, with TRBD1 matching 9 bases. Unmatched junction bases numbered 17, after V lost 7 bases and J lost 8 bases. The CDR3 length is 17 residues. Germline V lookup: CDR1 MDHEN, CDR2 SYDVKM. The CDR3 sequence: CASNVQGAKGFNEKLFF. The CDR3 DNA is TGTGCCAGCAATGTACAGGGGGCCAAGGGGTTTAACGAAAAACTGTTTTTT.

A few counts support this clone. This rearrangement joins TRBV7-2 to TRBJ1-2, with D maybe TRBD1 (6 bases). Germline V gives CDR1 SGHTA, CDR2 FQGNSA. There are 12 residues in the CDR3. V lost 2 bases and J 7 bases, leaving 8 bases between the germline ends. The CDR3 DNA reads as TGTGCCAGCAGCTTACAGGGGACTGGCTACACCTTC. This encodes CASSLQGTGYTF. The whole variable domain, remainder taken from reference TRBV7-2 and TRBJ1-2, is GAGVSQSPSNKVTEKGKDVELRCDPISGHTALYWYRQSLGQGLEFLIYFQGNSAPDKSGLPSDRFSAERTGGSVSTLTIQRTQQEDSAVYLCASSLQGTGYTFGSGTRLTVV.

The rearrangement links TRBV5-6 to TRBJ2-5; a weak D match, TRBD1 (6 bases). The V end was cut by 3 bases, the J end by 5 bases, with 11 bases between. The CDR3 consists of 13 residues. Germline V gene lookup returns CDR1 SGHDT and CDR2 YYEEEE. CDR3 in amino acids: CASSSQGWETQYF. In DNA form, the CDR3 reads TGTGCCAGCAGCTCGCAGGGGTGGGAGACCCAGTACTTC.

The genes are TRBV14 and TRBJ2-5, with unresolved D. Germline lookup yields CDR1 SGHDN and CDR2 FVKESK. This CDR3 contains 15 residues. Trimming removed 3 bases at V and 3 bases at J, with 14 bases between. The CDR3 reads CASSQVPDWEETQYF. The CDR3, as DNA: TGTGCCAGCAGCCAGGTACCCGACTGGGAAGAGACCCAGTACTTC.

The rearrangement uses TRBV29-1 and TRBJ1-2; a possible D gene is TRBD1 (6 bases). Per germline, CDR1 SQVTM and CDR2 ANQGSEA. Trimming removed 6 bases at V and 2 bases at J, with 13 bases between. This CDR3 has 13 residues. CDR3 DNA sequence: TGCAGCGTCAAACATACAGGGAACTATGGCTACACCTTC. Translation: CSVKHTGNYGYTF.

By frequency in the sample, this clone is medium-sized. The chain uses TRBV9 and TRBJ2-1; D remains ambiguous. This CDR3 is built from 15 residues. V lost 0 bases and J lost 3, with 10 bases in between. The germline gives CDR1 SGDLS, CDR2 YYNGEE. CDR3: CASSVVPADYNEQFF. The CDR3 nucleotides read TGTGCCAGCAGCGTAGTCCCGGCGGACTACAATGAGCAGTTCTTC.

For this clone: This same CDR3 is encoded by further DNA sequences in the sample. The rearrangement links TRBV18 to TRBJ2-7; the D gene is possibly TRBD1 (6 bases). The CDR3 contains 12 residues. Trimming stripped 3 bases from V and 4 bases from J, with 7 bases between. Germline V gives CDR1 KGHSH, CDR2 LQKENI. CDR3 residues: CASSPTGYEQYV. DNA for the CDR3: TGTGCCAGCTCACCTACAGGGTACGAGCAGTACGTC.

This chain uses TRBV6-7 with TRBJ2-1; 7 bases fit TRBD1. TRBV6-7 is an ORF for which the function is uncertain. The CDR3 consists of 15 residues. The J segment lost 6 bases and the V segment lost 6 bases, leaving 11 bases of the junction unmatched. The CDR3 spells CASRQGVGRGNEQFF. The CDR3 region has the DNA TGTGCCAGCAGGCAGGGGGTAGGTCGAGGCAATGAGCAGTTCTTC.

The chain joins TRBV10-2 to TRBJ2-4, with D uncertain. The V gene's germline CDR1 is WSHSY and CDR2 SAAADI. Trimming took off 2 bases at V and 6 bases at J, with 8 bases between the two ends. The CDR3 is 13 residues long. The CDR3 region has the DNA TGCGCCAGCAGTGAGGCAGAAATAAACATTCAGTACTTC. The encoded protein is CASSEAEINIQYF.

This chain uses TRBV5-1 with TRBJ1-2, with a possible D match to TRBD1 (5 bases). CDR3 length equals 16 residues. Germline-derived CDR1 and CDR2 are SGHRS and YFSETQ. The V end lost 4 bases, the J end lost 2 bases, and 18 bases lay between the germline ends. In nucleotides, the CDR3 is TGCGCCAGCAGCCCGGACGGACAAGACAAGAACTATGGCTACACCTTC. As protein: CASSPDGQDKNYGYTF.

This rearrangement joins TRBV5-6 to TRBJ1-5, with D possibly being TRBD1 (5 bases). The CDR3 has 16 residues. V lost 4 bases and J 3 bases, leaving 17 bases between the germline ends. Germline values: CDR1 SGHDT, CDR2 YYEEEE. The CDR3 reads CASSPDGGSYNQPQHF. The CDR3 DNA sequence: TGTGCCAGCAGCCCAGACGGGGGGAGTTACAATCAGCCCCAGCATTTT.

The chain has TRBV7-2 and TRBJ2-5; D call uncertain. V was trimmed by 3 bases and J by 0 bases, leaving 5 bases between them. This CDR3 region has 13 residues. CDR1 and CDR2 (germline): SGHTA, FQGNSA. CDR3 DNA sequence: TGTGCCAGCAGCTTGACTTACCAAGAGACCCAGTACTTC. Translation: CASSLTYQETQYF.

J is TRBJ2-2 and V is TRBV18, with TRBD1 identical over 8 bases. The CDR3 has 17 residues. V shed 4 bases and J 0 bases; nucleotides not matched to a gene: 7. Germline CDR1 reads KGHSH; CDR2 reads LQKENI. The CDR3 region has the DNA TGTGCCAGCTCACGACCCGACAGGGGCCCGAACACCGGGGAGCTGTTTTTT. This sequence encodes CASSRPDRGPNTGELFF.

This sequence joins TRBV18 and TRBJ2-7; 8 bases map to TRBD1. This CDR3 is built from 15 residues. In germline, CDR1 is KGHSH, CDR2 LQKENI. Germline trimming cut 2 bases from V and 1 base from J; bases unmatched to any gene: 4. As DNA, the CDR3 is TGTGCCAGCTCACCAGACAGGGGAGCATCCTACGAGCAGTACTTC. It yields the protein CASSPDRGASYEQYF.

The rearrangement joins TRBV6-1 to TRBJ2-7; TRBD2 is a possible D gene (6 bases). The CDR3 runs 13 residues. V lost 4 bases and J lost 2, with 9 bases in between. Germline loops: CDR1 MNHNS, CDR2 SASEGT. As DNA, the CDR3 is TGTGCCAGCAGTGTGGAGGGACCCTACGAGCAGTACGTC. It encodes CASSVEGPYEQYV.

This chain joins TRBV5-1 and TRBJ2-7; 7 nucleotides align to TRBD2. CDR1 is SGHRS and CDR2 is YFSETQ in the germline V gene. The CDR3 runs 17 residues. V dropped 0 bases and J dropped 6; count of bases not matched to a gene: 15. CDR3 in amino acids: CASSLATGGIGGGEQYF. CDR3 nucleotides: TGCGCCAGCAGCTTGGCAACGGGGGGAATCGGTGGTGGCGAGCAGTACTTC.

The count of this clone is one. The chain employs TRBV19 and TRBJ2-1, with D tentatively TRBD2 (5 bases). Trimming stripped 10 bases from V and 0 bases from J, with 22 bases between. Germline values: CDR1 LNHDA, CDR2 SQIVND (reference sequence). The CDR3 sequence is 17 residues long. The CDR3 sequence is CATRSRRMGNSYNEQFF. The CDR3 DNA is TGTGCCACCCGATCGAGGAGGATGGGAAACTCCTACAATGAGCAGTTCTTC.